Listed below are T cell receptor beta chains from one sample, sequenced in a study of blood T cell repertoires in COVID-19. TCRdb's copy holds only in-frame clones and misses some; the assay was immunoSEQ multiplex PCR. This table has tens of thousands of clones, about 83% appearing once. The sequenced sample was peripheral blood. Source of these receptors: a human donor in a cohort sampled during active COVID-19. CDR3s leave out the opening cysteine and the closing phenylalanine or tryptophan. Size tells how often a clone was seen (once, few, many) or the class of an expanded clone, and some rows leave it out.

TRBV24-1	TRBJ2-1	.	ATSDAGQGAGDEQF
TRBV24-1	TRBJ1-5	.	ATKGQPQH
TRBV20-1	TRBJ2-5	.	SASDYSQETQY
TRBV18	TRBJ2-1	.	ASSPGTGVYNEQF
TRBV29-1	TRBJ2-6	.	SVEGGSGANVLT
TRBV5-4	TRBJ2-3	.	ASSVPTSGDTQY
TRBV5-5	TRBJ1-2	many	ASTKDRGFYGYT
TRBV12-5	TRBJ1-2	.	ASGTGQGASGYT
TRBV6-5	TRBJ2-6	.	ASSSGSSGANVLT
TRBV2	TRBJ2-2	.	ASSESRGGNTGELF
TRBV7-2	TRBJ2-1	.	ASSLRSGQEQF
TRBV12-3/TRBV12-4	TRBJ1-1	.	ASSTGQGAEAF
TRBV5-1	TRBJ2-6	.	ASSLAIGTGVGANVLT
TRBV9	TRBJ1-2	.	ASSPIRDRGLHGYT
TRBV19	TRBJ1-2	.	ASRRHGYGYT
TRBV2	TRBJ2-7	.	ASRADRLLGEQY
TRBV5-8	TRBJ1-2	.	ASSTGQGIFGYT
TRBV19	TRBJ1-2	.	ASSNVRDRANYGYT
TRBV7-2	TRBJ2-7	.	ASSSYGGPGSLYEQY
TRBV7-2	TRBJ1-3	.	ASSLVAGMENTIY